The 32 T cell receptor beta chains below all came from one sample that was sequenced in a study of OX40 agonist ivuxolimab in advanced cancers. Assay: immunoSEQ multiplex PCR; the TCRdb copy retains only in-frame clones and omits some. There are 96,000 or so clones in the sample; 84% occur only once, and under 6.5% lies in the top ten. The material was CD4+ or CD8+ T cells sorted from blood, obtained in a trial of the OX40 agonist ivuxolimab. The source is an adult with an advanced solid tumor such as melanoma, head and neck, liver or kidney cancer.

The V gene is TRBV6-4, the J gene TRBJ2-2; D is unclear. CDR1 MRHNA and CDR2 SNTAGT come from the germline V gene. The CDR3 is made up of 14 amino acids. The V and J ends lost 0 bases and 6 bases respectively, with 8 bases between them. CDR3 nucleotides: TGTGCCAGCAGTGACTCGAGAGATCCCGGGGAGCTGTTTTTT. Its translation: CASSDSRDPGELFF.

J is TRBJ1-1 and V is TRBV10-3; D may be TRBD1 (5 bases). The CDR3 runs to 14 residues. Trimming took off 3 bases at V and 5 bases at J, with 13 bases between the two ends. The V gene's germline CDR1 is ENHRY and CDR2 SYGVKD. This chain's CDR3 is CAISDPPGETEAFF. The CDR3 region has the DNA TGTGCCATCAGTGACCCCCCGGGGGAGACTGAAGCTTTCTTT.

This chain uses TRBV7-3 with TRBJ2-7; TRBD2 might be the D (5 bases). This CDR3 contains 13 residues. Per the germline V gene, CDR1 is SGHTA and CDR2 is FQGTGA. Deletions cut 5 bases from V and 3 bases from J, with 11 bases between. The CDR3 coding sequence is TGTGCCAGCAGCCCCTCCGGGGTCTACGAGCAGTACTTC. It encodes CASSPSGVYEQYF.

This sequence joins TRBV7-8 and TRBJ2-7; 9 positions match TRBD2. The germline gives CDR1 SGHVS, CDR2 FQNEAQ. The CDR3 covers 18 residues. J was trimmed by 2 bases and V by 1 base; bases with no gene match: 12. The CDR3 here is CASSLGEGSGGRTYEQYF. CDR3 in DNA: TGTGCCAGCAGCTTAGGGGAAGGTAGCGGGGGCCGGACCTACGAGCAGTACTTC.

This clone was picked up one time. This chain joins TRBV7-2 and TRBJ2-3; TRBD2 matches at 7 bases. Germline values: CDR1 SGHTA, CDR2 FQGNSA. This CDR3 spans 15 amino acids. V trimming: 5 bases; J trimming: 0 bases; junction bases outside the gene matches: 5. The CDR3: CASSTGLGSTDTQYF. CDR3 nucleotide sequence: TGTGCCAGCAGCACCGGACTAGGAAGCACAGATACGCAGTATTTT.

This chain links TRBV9 with TRBJ2-3; 7 bases align to TRBD2. The germline V gene encodes CDR1 SGDLS and CDR2 YYNGEE. The CDR3 has 14 amino acids. The J segment lost 6 bases and the V segment lost 2 bases, leaving 6 bases of the junction unmatched. CDR3 region: CASSVGRAEDTQYF. CDR3 DNA sequence: TGTGCCAGCAGCGTTGGGAGGGCGGAGGATACGCAGTATTTT.

This clone has only one observation. This chain connects TRBV5-1 to TRBJ2-5, with D unclear. From germline, CDR1 is SGHRS and CDR2 YFSETQ. This CDR3 has 16 residues. Between the trimmed V and J ends, which lost 3 bases and 5 bases, there was a span of 20 bases. CDR3 bases: TGCGCCAGCAGCTATTTCGTTGGATCCCCAAGGGAGACCCAGTACTTC. Protein: CASSYFVGSPRETQYF.

V and J are TRBV5-6 and TRBJ2-3; TRBD2 might be the D (5 bases). The CDR3 has 17 residues. CDR1 is SGHDT and CDR2 is YYEEEE in the germline V gene. The V end was cut by 0 bases, the J end by 2 bases, with 16 bases between. CDR3 sequence (DNA): TGTGCCAGCAGCTTGGGTGTCTCGCGGGTCGTCACAGATACGCAGTATTTT. The encoded protein is CASSLGVSRVVTDTQYF.

The J gene is TRBJ2-2, the V gene TRBV30, with TRBD2 matching over 7 bases. This CDR3 is 16 amino acids long. The V segment lost 0 bases and the J segment 4 bases; nucleotides outside the gene matches: 8. Germline-derived CDR1 and CDR2 are GTSNPN and SVGIG (reference sequence). CDR3 DNA: TGTGCCTGGAGTGTACACCGGGGCGGGAGCACCGGGGAGCTGTTTTTT. This translates into CAWSVHRGGSTGELFF.

The V call is TRBV7-6, the J call TRBJ2-2; weak D call: TRBD1 (6 bases). V was shortened by 5 bases and J by 3 bases, with 13 bases between the two germline ends. Looked up from germline, CDR1 is SGHVS and CDR2 is FNYEAQ. The CDR3 spans 15 residues. CDR3 loop: CASSLTGRDTGELFF. Here the CDR3 DNA reads TGTGCCAGCAGCCTGACAGGACGGGACACCGGGGAGCTGTTTTTT.

This clone was counted between two and nine times. The CDR3 is CASSQAPAGAPGVQYF. CDR3 sequence (DNA): TGTGCCAGCAGCCAAGCCCCGGCGGGAGCCCCAGGGGTGCAGTACTTC. The chain is built from TRBV5-6 and TRBJ2-7, with D possibly TRBD2 on 7 matching bases. Trimming took off 4 bases at V and 9 bases at J, with 26 bases between the two ends. The CDR3 has 16 amino acids. In germline, CDR1 is SGHDT, CDR2 YYEEEE. Full variable domain (missing parts from reference TRBV5-6 and TRBJ2-7): DAGVTQSPTHLIKTRGQQVTLRCSPKSGHDTVSWYQQALGQGPQFIFQYYEEEERQRGNFPDRFSGHQFPNYSSELNVNALLLGDSALYLCASSQAPAGAPGVQYFGPGTRLTVT.

This chain connects TRBV19 to TRBJ2-7; TRBD1 matches 10 bases. Germline assignment: CDR1 LNHDA and CDR2 SQIVND (reference sequence). V shed 5 bases, J shed 0 bases, and the junction held 1 base outside the gene matches. The CDR3 runs 14 residues. CDR3 DNA sequence: TGTGCCAGTAGTGGGACAGGGGTCTCCTACGAGCAGTACTTC. This gives the protein CASSGTGVSYEQYF.

This clone was seen only once. V is TRBV7-6 and J is TRBJ2-1; D is uncertain. CDR1 is SGHVS and CDR2 is FNYEAQ in the germline V gene. CDR3 length: 15 amino acids. Trimming left V 2 bases short and J 8 bases short, with 16 bases between. The CDR3 reads CASSLISGGGDEQFF. The CDR3 DNA follows: TGTGCCAGCAGCTTAATTTCCGGCGGCGGCGATGAGCAGTTCTTC.

The chain couples TRBV5-6 to TRBJ1-1; 12 bases match TRBD1. With V trimmed by 0 bases and J by 6 bases, 6 bases remained unmatched. Germline V gene lookup returns CDR1 SGHDT and CDR2 YYEEEE. The CDR3 loop spans 16 amino acids. The CDR3 spells CASSLGKGQGAAEAFF. The CDR3, as DNA: TGTGCCAGCAGCTTGGGGAAGGGACAGGGGGCCGCTGAAGCTTTCTTT.

DNA for the CDR3: TGTGCCAGCACACGACAGGGGAATGGCTACACCTTC. Translating gives CASTRQGNGYTF. V gene TRBV18 combines with J gene TRBJ1-2; 8 nucleotides align to TRBD1. Germline CDR1 is KGHSH and CDR2 is LQKENI. The length of the CDR3 is 12 residues. After removal of 8 bases from V and 6 bases from J, the junction contained 5 bases not matched to a gene.

The rearrangement links TRBV27 to TRBJ2-3; possible D gene TRBD2, 5 bases. The CDR3 is made up of 15 amino acids. Trimming removed 5 bases at V and 0 bases at J, with 12 bases between. CDR1 is MNHEY and CDR2 is SMNVEV in the germline V gene (reference sequence). CDR3 nucleotide sequence: TGTGCCAGCAGTAGGAGGATTTCTAGCACAGATACGCAGTATTTT. It is translated as CASSRRISSTDTQYF.

The chain links TRBV9 to TRBJ2-1, with 9 bases that match TRBD2. Germline lookup yields CDR1 SGDLS and CDR2 YYNGEE. The length of the CDR3 is 15 residues. J gave up 7 bases and V 2 bases, and 7 bases lay outside the gene matches. CDR3 DNA: TGTGCCAGCAGCGTCGGCGGGAGCGGGAGGAATGAGCAGTTCTTC. Its translation is CASSVGGSGRNEQFF.

This sequence joins TRBV18 and TRBJ2-7; 7 bases are a match to TRBD2. This CDR3 region has 12 residues. After removal of 3 bases from V and 6 bases from J, the junction contained 2 bases not matched to a gene. Germline loops: CDR1 KGHSH, CDR2 LQKENI. This CDR3 is CASSPREGEQYF. The DNA for the CDR3 is TGTGCCAGCTCACCCAGGGAGGGCGAGCAGTACTTC.

V and J are TRBV30 and TRBJ1-1, with D unresolved. V was trimmed by 1 base and J by 6 bases, leaving 9 bases between them. Germline lookup yields CDR1 GTSNPN and CDR2 SVGIG (reference sequence). The CDR3 consists of 12 residues. The CDR3, as DNA: TGTGCCTGGAGTGAGAGGGAGGCTGAAGCTTTCTTT. Its translation: CAWSEREAEAFF.

This clone occurred once. V is TRBV11-2 and J is TRBJ2-1; D unclear. Trimming pared 0 bases from V and 5 bases from J, leaving 8 bases between. Germline V gene data show CDR1 as SGHAT and CDR2 as FQNNGV. The CDR3 runs to 14 residues. CDR3 sequence reads: CASSLEVADNEQFF. In nucleotides, the CDR3 is TGTGCCAGCAGCTTAGAGGTAGCAGACAATGAGCAGTTCTTC. The variable domain in full, completed from reference TRBV11-2 and TRBJ2-1, reads EAGVAQSPRYKIIEKRQSVAFWCNPISGHATLYWYQQILGQGPKLLIQFQNNGVVDDSQLPKDRFSAERLKGVDSTLKIQPAKLEDSAVYLCASSLEVADNEQFFGPGTRLTVL.

The chain joins TRBV6-4 to TRBJ1-5, with a weak D call TRBD1 (5 bases). There are 13 residues in the CDR3. Germline V gene data show CDR1 as MRHNA and CDR2 as SNTAGT. V lost 4 bases and J lost 4, with 8 bases in between. CDR3 in amino acids: CASSAGMNQPQHF. CDR3 nucleotides: TGTGCCAGCAGTGCAGGGATGAATCAGCCCCAGCATTTT.

The J gene is TRBJ1-5, the V gene TRBV6-1; maybe TRBD1 (6 bases). Germline CDR1 and CDR2: MNHNS and SASEGT. CDR3 size: 12 residues. V lost 10 bases and J lost 7, with 14 bases in between. The CDR3 region is CATPTGEQPQHF. The CDR3, as DNA: TGTGCCACTCCGACAGGCGAACAGCCCCAGCATTTT.

This clone showed up just a few times. The chain couples TRBV9 to TRBJ1-2; a weak D match, TRBD1 (6 bases). The CDR3 totals 15 residues. CDR1 is SGDLS and CDR2 is YYNGEE in the germline V gene. V lost 1 base to trimming and J lost 6 bases, with 16 bases between them. The CDR3 DNA is TGTGCCAGCAGCGTAAGGCCTATTCCAGGGGATGGCTACACCTTC. It codes for CASSVRPIPGDGYTF.

The V call is TRBV7-8, the J call TRBJ1-1; D unclear. V was pared by 4 bases and J by 2 bases, with 5 bases between. The length of the CDR3 is 12 residues. The germline V gene encodes CDR1 SGHVS and CDR2 FQNEAQ. CDR3 nucleotide sequence: TGTGCCAGCAGCTCCGCCAACACTGAAGCTTTCTTT. Its protein product is CASSSANTEAFF.

The V call is TRBV6-6, the J call TRBJ2-7; D is tentatively TRBD1 or TRBD2 (7 bases each). This CDR3 has 15 amino acids. Trimming pared 4 bases from V and 7 bases from J, leaving 20 bases between. The germline V gene has CDR1 MNHNY and CDR2 SVGAGI (reference sequence). In DNA, the CDR3 is TGTGCCAGCAGTTCCTTTACCGACAGGGAGGGAGAGCAGTACTTC. This encodes CASSSFTDREGEQYF.

The J gene is TRBJ1-3, the V gene TRBV7-2; possible D gene TRBD1, 5 bases. Trimming removed 4 bases from V and 0 bases from J, with 10 bases in between. The CDR3 spans 15 residues. In germline, CDR1 is SGHTA, CDR2 FQGNSA. The CDR3 protein is CASSWDGSSGNTIYF. Written as DNA, the CDR3 is TGTGCCAGCAGCTGGGACGGGAGCTCTGGAAACACCATATATTTT.

The gene calls are TRBV19 and TRBJ2-6; D is possibly TRBD1 or TRBD2 (5 bases each). Germline V lookup: CDR1 LNHDA, CDR2 SQIVND (reference sequence). The CDR3 totals 14 residues. V lost 7 bases to trimming and J lost 1 base, with 8 bases between them. CDR3 DNA: TGTGCCAGTAAATGGGGGTCTGGGGCCAACGTCCTGACTTTC. It specifies CASKWGSGANVLTF.

The chain combines TRBV10-3 with TRBJ1-5; weak D call: TRBD1 (5 bases). Germline CDR1 is ENHRY and CDR2 is SYGVKD. The CDR3 covers 17 residues. Between the trimmed V and J ends, which lost 0 bases and 2 bases, there was a span of 14 bases. CDR3 DNA sequence: TGTGCCATCAGTGAGTCAGGGCAGGGCCGGGGCAATCAGCCCCAGCATTTT. It is translated as CAISESGQGRGNQPQHF.

The chain couples TRBV15 to TRBJ1-3, with D unresolved. Trimming removed 0 bases at V and 4 bases at J, with 10 bases between. The CDR3 has 15 residues. Germline CDR1 reads LNHNV; CDR2 reads YYDKDF (reference sequence). CDR3 amino acids: CATSRDRMGGNTIYF. The CDR3 DNA follows: TGTGCCACCAGCAGAGATCGGATGGGCGGAAACACCATATATTTT.

The chain is built from TRBV27 and TRBJ2-1; 8 bases line up with TRBD1. The CDR3 length is 13 residues. The V gene's germline CDR1 is MNHEY and CDR2 SMNVEV (reference sequence). Trimming took 5 bases from V and 7 from J; bases not matched to a gene: 4. CDR3 sequence (DNA): TGTGCCAGCAGTAGGACAGGGTATAATGAGCAGTTCTTC. Translating gives CASSRTGYNEQFF.

J is TRBJ2-6 and V is TRBV6-1; no reliable D call. V lost 4 bases and J 0 bases, leaving 10 bases between the germline ends. The germline V gene encodes CDR1 MNHNS and CDR2 SASEGT. This CDR3 spans 16 amino acids. The CDR3 sequence is CASSARRLSGANVLTF. CDR3 DNA: TGTGCCAGCAGTGCTCGCAGGCTCTCTGGGGCCAACGTCCTGACTTTC.

This chain links TRBV10-2 with TRBJ2-3, with a weak D call TRBD2 (7 bases). The CDR3 is 16 residues long. The V end lost 4 bases, the J end lost 2 bases, and 16 bases lay between the germline ends. Germline CDR1 is WSHSY and CDR2 is SAAADI. CDR3 coding DNA: TGCGCCAGCAGTGGCGGGGGCCTACGAGACACAGATACGCAGTATTTT. It is translated as CASSGGGLRDTDTQYF.